This TCR beta chain was obtained from a study of CD8 T cells in Susac syndrome. Roughly 0.45 to 1 ug RNA was reverse transcribed with random hexamers. The method of amplification for TCR beta CDR3 was immunoSEQ multiplex PCR, covering 54 Vbeta and 13 Jbeta. In TCRdb, the immunoSEQ multiplex PCR reads were re-called with MiXCR into one record per CDR3 protein. The sample holds about 200,000 distinct CDR3 sequences, about 95% seen once. CD8+ and CD4+ T cells taken from blood had their TCR beta sequenced. Both CD4+ and CD8+ T cells were negatively isolated, and TEMRA cells underwent FACS enrichment. The germline V gene has CDR1 MGHDK and CDR2 SYGVNS. With V trimmed by 1 base and J by 11 bases, 13 bases remained unmatched. There are 15 residues in the CDR3.

Sequenced sample: CD4+ T cells from PBMCs. V and J are TRBV25-1 and TRBJ1-1; TRBD1 agrees at 7 bases. The TCR comes from a human donor in good health. The CDR3 nucleotides are TGTGCCAGCAGTGAATCCATCTCACCGACAGGGAGGGCTTTCTTT. Translated, it gives CASSESISPTGRAFF.